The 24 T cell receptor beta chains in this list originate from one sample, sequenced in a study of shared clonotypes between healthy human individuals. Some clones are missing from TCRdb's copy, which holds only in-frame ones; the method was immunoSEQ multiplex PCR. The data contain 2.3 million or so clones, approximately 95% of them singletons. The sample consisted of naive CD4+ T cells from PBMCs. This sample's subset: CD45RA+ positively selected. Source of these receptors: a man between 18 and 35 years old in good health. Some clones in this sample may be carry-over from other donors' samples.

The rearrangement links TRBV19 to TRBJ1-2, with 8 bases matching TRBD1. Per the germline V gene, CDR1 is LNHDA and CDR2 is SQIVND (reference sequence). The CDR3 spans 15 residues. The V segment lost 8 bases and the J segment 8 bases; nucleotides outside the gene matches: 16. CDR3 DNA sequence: TGTGCCAGTGAGAGGACGAGGACAGGGCAATCGGGCTACACCTTC. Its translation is CASERTRTGQSGYTF.

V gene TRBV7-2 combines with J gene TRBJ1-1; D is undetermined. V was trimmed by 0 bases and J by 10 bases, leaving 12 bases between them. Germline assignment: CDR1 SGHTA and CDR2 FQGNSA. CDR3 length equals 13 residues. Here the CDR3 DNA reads TGTGCCAGCAGCTTAGCGCGTGGCGCCGGAGCTTTCTTT. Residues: CASSLARGAGAFF.

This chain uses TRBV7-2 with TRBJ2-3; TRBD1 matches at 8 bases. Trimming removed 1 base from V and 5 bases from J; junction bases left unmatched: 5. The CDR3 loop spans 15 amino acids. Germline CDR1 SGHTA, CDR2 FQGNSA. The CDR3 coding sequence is TGTGCCAGCAGCTTAGGACAGGGGCGGGTAGATACGCAGTATTTT. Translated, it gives CASSLGQGRVDTQYF.

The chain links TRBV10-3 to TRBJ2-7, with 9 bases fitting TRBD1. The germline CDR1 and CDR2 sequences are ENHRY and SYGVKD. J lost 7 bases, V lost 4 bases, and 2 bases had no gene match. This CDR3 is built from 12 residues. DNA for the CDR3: TGTGCCATCAGTGCCGGGACAGGGGAGCAGTACTTC. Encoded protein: CAISAGTGEQYF.

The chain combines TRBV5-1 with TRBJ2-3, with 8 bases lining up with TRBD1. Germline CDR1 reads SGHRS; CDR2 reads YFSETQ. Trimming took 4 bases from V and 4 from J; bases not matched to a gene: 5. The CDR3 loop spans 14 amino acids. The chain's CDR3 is CASSQTGVSDTQYF. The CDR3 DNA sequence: TGCGCCAGCAGCCAGACAGGGGTGTCAGATACGCAGTATTTT.

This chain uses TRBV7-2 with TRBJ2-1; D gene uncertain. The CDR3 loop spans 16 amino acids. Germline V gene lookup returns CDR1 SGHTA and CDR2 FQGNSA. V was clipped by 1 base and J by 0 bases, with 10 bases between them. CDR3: CASSLDNARSYNEQFF. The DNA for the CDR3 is TGTGCCAGCAGCTTAGATAACGCTCGCTCCTACAATGAGCAGTTCTTC.

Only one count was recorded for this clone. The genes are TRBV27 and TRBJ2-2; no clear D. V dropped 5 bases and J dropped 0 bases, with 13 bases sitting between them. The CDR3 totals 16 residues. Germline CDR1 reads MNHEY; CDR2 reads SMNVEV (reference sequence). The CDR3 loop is CASSPPRRANTGELFF. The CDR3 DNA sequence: TGTGCCAGCAGTCCCCCGCGGAGAGCGAACACCGGGGAGCTGTTTTTT.

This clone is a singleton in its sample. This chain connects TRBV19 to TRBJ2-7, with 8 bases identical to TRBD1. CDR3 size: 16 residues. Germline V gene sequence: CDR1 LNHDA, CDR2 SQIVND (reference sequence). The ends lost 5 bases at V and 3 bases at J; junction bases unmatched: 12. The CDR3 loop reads CASSDHRTGTNYEQYF. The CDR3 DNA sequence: TGTGCCAGTAGTGACCACAGGACAGGGACCAACTACGAGCAGTACTTC.

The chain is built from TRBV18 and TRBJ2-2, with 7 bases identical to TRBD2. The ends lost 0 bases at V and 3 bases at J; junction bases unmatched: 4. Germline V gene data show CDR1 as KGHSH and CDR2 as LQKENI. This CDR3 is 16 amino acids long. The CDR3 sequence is CASSPPNSGYTGELFF. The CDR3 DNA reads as TGTGCCAGCTCACCACCGAATAGCGGGTACACCGGGGAGCTGTTTTTT.

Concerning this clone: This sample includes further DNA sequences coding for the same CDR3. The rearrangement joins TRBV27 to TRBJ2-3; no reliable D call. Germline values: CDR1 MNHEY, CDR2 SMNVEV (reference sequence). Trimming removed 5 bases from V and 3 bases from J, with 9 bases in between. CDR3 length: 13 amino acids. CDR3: CASSLVGTDTQYF. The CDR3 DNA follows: TGTGCCAGCAGTCTCGTTGGAACAGATACGCAGTATTTT.

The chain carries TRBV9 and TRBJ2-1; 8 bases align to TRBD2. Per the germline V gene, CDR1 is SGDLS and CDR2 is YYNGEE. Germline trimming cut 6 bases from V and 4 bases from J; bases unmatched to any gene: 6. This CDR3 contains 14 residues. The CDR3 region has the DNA TGTGCCAGCAAACGGGCTAGCGGGTACAATGAGCAGTTCTTC. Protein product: CASKRASGYNEQFF.

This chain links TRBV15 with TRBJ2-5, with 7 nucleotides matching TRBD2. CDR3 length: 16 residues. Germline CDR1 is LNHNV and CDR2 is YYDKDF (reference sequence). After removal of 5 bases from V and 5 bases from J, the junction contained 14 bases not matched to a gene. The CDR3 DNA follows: TGTGCCACCAGCTCGACGAAAACGGGAGGAGGGGAGACCCAGTACTTC. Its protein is CATSSTKTGGGETQYF. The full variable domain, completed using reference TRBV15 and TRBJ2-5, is DAMVIQNPRYQVTQFGKPVTLSCSQTLNHNVMYWYQQKSSQAPKLLFHYYDKDFNNEADTPDNFQSRRPNTSFCFLDIRSPGLGDTAMYLCATSSTKTGGGETQYFGPGTRLLVL.

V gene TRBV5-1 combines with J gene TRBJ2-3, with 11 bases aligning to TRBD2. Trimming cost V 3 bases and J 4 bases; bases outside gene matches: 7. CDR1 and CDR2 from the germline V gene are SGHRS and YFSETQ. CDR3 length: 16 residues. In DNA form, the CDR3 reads TGCGCCAGCAGCTGGGGGACTAGCGGAATAGCAGATACGCAGTATTTT. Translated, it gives CASSWGTSGIADTQYF.

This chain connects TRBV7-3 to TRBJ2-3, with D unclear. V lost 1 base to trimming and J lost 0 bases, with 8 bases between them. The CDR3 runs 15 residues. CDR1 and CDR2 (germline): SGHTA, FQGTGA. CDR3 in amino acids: CASSLNPSSTDTQYF. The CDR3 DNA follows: TGTGCCAGCAGCTTAAACCCAAGTAGCACAGATACGCAGTATTTT.

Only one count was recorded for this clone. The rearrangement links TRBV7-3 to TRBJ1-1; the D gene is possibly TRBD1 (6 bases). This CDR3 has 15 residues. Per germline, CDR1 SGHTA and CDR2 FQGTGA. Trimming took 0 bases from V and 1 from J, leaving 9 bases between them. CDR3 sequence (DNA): TGTGCCAGCAGCTTAACTGGAGGGGGGAACACTGAAGCTTTCTTT. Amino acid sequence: CASSLTGGGNTEAFF.

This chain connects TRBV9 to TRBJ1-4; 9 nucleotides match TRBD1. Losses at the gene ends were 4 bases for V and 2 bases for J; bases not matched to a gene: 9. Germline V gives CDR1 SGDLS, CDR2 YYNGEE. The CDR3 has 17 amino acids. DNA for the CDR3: TGTGCCAGCAGCCCACGGACAGGGGCCCTCACTAATGAAAAACTGTTTTTT. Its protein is CASSPRTGALTNEKLFF.

The CDR3 sequence: CASSERSQGGGYTF. CDR3 DNA sequence: TGTGCCAGCAGTGAGCGCTCACAGGGAGGAGGCTACACCTTC. The chain employs TRBV25-1 and TRBJ1-2; weak D call: TRBD1 (6 bases). V lost 3 bases and J lost 8, with 16 bases in between. Germline V gene lookup returns CDR1 MGHDK and CDR2 SYGVNS. This CDR3 region has 14 residues.

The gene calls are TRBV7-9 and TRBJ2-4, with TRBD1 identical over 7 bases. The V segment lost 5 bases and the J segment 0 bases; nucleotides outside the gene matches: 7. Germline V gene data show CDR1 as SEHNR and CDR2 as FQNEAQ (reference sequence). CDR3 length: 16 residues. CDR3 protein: CASSRGQALAKNIQYF. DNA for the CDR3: TGTGCCAGCAGCCGCGGACAGGCTCTAGCCAAAAACATTCAGTACTTC.

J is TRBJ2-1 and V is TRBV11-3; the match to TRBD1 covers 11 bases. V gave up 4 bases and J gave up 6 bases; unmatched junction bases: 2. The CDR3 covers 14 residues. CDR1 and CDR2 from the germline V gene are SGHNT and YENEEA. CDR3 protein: CASSYGTGGNEQFF. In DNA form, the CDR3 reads TGTGCCAGCAGCTACGGGACAGGGGGCAATGAGCAGTTCTTC. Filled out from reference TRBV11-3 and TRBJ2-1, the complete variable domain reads EAGVVQSPRYKIIEKKQPVAFWCNPISGHNTLYWYLQNLGQGPELLIRYENEEAVDDSQLPKDRFSAERLKGVDSTLKIQPAELGDSAVYLCASSYGTGGNEQFFGPGTRLTVL.

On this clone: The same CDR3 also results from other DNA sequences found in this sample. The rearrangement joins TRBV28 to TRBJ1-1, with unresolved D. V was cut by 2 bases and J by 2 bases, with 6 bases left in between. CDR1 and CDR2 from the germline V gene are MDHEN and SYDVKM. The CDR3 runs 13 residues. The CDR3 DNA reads TGTGCCAGCAGTTTAAGGGTTAACACTGAAGCTTTCTTT. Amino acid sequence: CASSLRVNTEAFF.

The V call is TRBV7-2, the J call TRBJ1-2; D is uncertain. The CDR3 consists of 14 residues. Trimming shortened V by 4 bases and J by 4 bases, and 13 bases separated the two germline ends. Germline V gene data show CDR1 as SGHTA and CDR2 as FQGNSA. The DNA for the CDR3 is TGTGCCAGCAGCTGGTTCCAGACGTCCTATGGCTACACCTTC. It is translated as CASSWFQTSYGYTF.

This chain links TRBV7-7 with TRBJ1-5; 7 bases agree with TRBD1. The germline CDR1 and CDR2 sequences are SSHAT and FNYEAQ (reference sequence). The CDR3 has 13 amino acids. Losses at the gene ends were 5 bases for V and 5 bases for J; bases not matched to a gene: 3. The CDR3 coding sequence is TGTGCCAGCAGCCAAGACAGGGATCAGCCCCAGCATTTT. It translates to CASSQDRDQPQHF.

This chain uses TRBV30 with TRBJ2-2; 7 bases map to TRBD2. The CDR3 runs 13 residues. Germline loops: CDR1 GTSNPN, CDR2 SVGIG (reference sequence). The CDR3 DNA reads TGTGCATTAGCGGGCCTCAACACCGGGGAGCTGTTTTTT. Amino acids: CALAGLNTGELFF.

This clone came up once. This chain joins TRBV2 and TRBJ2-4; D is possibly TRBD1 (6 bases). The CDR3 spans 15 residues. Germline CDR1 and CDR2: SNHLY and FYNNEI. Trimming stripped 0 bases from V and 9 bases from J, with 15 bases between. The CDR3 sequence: CASSEADSQRGIQYF. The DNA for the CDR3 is TGTGCCAGCAGTGAAGCGGACAGCCAGAGGGGCATTCAGTACTTC. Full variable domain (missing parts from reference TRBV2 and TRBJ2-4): EPEVTQTPSHQVTQMGQEVILRCVPISNHLYFYWYRQILGQKVEFLVSFYNNEISEKSEIFDDQFSVERPDGSNFTLKIRSTKLEDSAMYFCASSEADSQRGIQYFGAGTRLSVL.